This T cell receptor beta chain originates from a study of T cell responses to AZD1222 COVID-19 vaccine. The CDR3 is made up of 16 amino acids. Between the trimmed V and J ends, which lost 0 bases and 0 bases, there was a span of 8 bases. Germline lookup yields CDR1 MGHDK and CDR2 SYGVNS. About this clone: Its antigen is undetermined.

Generated by immunoSEQ multiplex PCR, the TCRdb table keeps only in-frame clones and is missing some. Among around 130,000 clones, about 82% were seen once, and the ten largest hold 10% to 15%. General observations from the study: Two AZD1222 administrations were followed by greater Spike-specific TCR breadth and depth.

This chain joins TRBV25-1 and TRBJ1-4; D unclear. The source is an adult in good health. This material consisted of peripheral blood, taken on day 0 of AZD1222 vaccination. CDR3: CASSEYRVATNEKLFF. The DNA of the CDR3 is TGTGCCAGCAGTGAATATAGAGTTGCAACTAATGAAAAACTGTTTTTT.